The present T cell receptor beta chain was sequenced within a study of CD8+CD57+ T cells in acquired aplastic anemia. This clonotype was seen only a few times. Genomic DNA acted as the template from which TCR beta VDJ combination and CDR3 sequence profiling were carried out. TCRdb processed the reads anew with MiXCR; each CDR3 protein has one entry. The repertoire holds about 170,000 distinct CDR3 sequences, with 45% to 55% as singletons. Trimming took 7 bases from V and 0 from J; bases not matched to a gene: 18. This CDR3 has 21 residues. Germline V lookup: CDR1 WSHSY, CDR2 SAAADI. Patients picked for sequencing had shown CD8+CD57+ cell expansion detected by flow cytometry.

The V and J genes are TRBV10-2 and TRBJ2-3, with 14 bases matching TRBD2. The TCR originated in a human donor with aplastic anemia. Specimen: sorted CD4+, CD8+, or CD8+CD57+ T cells (not recorded which) from PBMCs. Here the CDR3 reads CASKKGLAGENPLTSTDTQYF. CDR3 nucleotides: TGCGCCAGCAAAAAGGGACTAGCGGGGGAGAACCCCCTGACTAGCACAGATACGCAGTATTTT.